The next 9 T cell receptor beta chains were all read from a single sample in a study of T cells in Graves' hyperthyroidism and ophthalmopathy. Amplification yielded TCR beta CDR3 regions, with RNA transcripts as the source. HTBI primers were employed in a first-round RT-PCR of the TCR CDR3. Each CDR3 protein is one row after TCRdb ran MiXCR on the multiplex PCR reads. The sample has approximately 370,000 distinct CDR3 sequences; under 15% are singletons. Specimen: blood. These receptor sequences come from a woman aged 25 to 39 with Graves' hyperthyroidism.

About this clonotype itself: This clone may be a read error of a much larger clone one base away. The chain recombines TRBV28 with TRBJ1-2; TRBD1 agrees at 7 bases. The CDR3 spans 14 residues. Germline CDR1 and CDR2: MDHEN and SYDVKM. Written as DNA, the CDR3 is TGTGCCAGCAGTGGAGACAGGGCTAACTATGGCTGCACCTTC. Protein product: CASSGDRANYGCTF.

The J gene is TRBJ2-1, the V gene TRBV2; TRBD1 might be the D (6 bases). V lost 6 bases to trimming and J lost 0 bases, with 18 bases between them. This CDR3 region has 17 residues. The V gene's germline CDR1 is SNHLY and CDR2 FYNNEI. In DNA, the CDR3 is TGTGCCAGCAGCGCAGGGGCTAGACCGAGCTCCTACAATGAGCAGTTCTTC. Its translation: CASSAGARPSSYNEQFF.

This clonotype has a count of ten or more. The V gene is TRBV11-2, the J gene TRBJ2-2, with D possibly matching TRBD2 (5 bases). V lost 0 bases, J lost 8 bases, and 10 bases lay in between. This CDR3 region has 14 residues. Germline V gives CDR1 SGHAT, CDR2 FQNNGV. CDR3 sequence (DNA): TGTGCCAGCAGCTTAGAATGGCAGCGGGGGGAGCTGTTTTTT. This gives the protein CASSLEWQRGELFF.

The sample holds a few counts of this clonotype. J is TRBJ2-7 and V is TRBV6-6; 10 nucleotides match TRBD2. Germline V gives CDR1 MNHNY, CDR2 SVGAGI (reference sequence). The V and J ends lost 0 bases and 2 bases, in that order; junction bases with no gene match: 4. The length of the CDR3 is 16 residues. The CDR3 reads CASSYSILAGPYEQYF. CDR3 nucleotides: TGTGCCAGCAGTTACTCGATACTAGCGGGACCCTACGAGCAGTACTTC.

There are many counts of this clonotype. The chain joins TRBV29-1 to TRBJ1-1; D is ambiguous. Germline lookup yields CDR1 SQVTM and CDR2 ANQGSEA. CDR3 length equals 13 residues. Trimming removed 6 bases from V and 9 bases from J, with 20 bases in between. As DNA, the CDR3 is TGCAGCGTCGCCCACAGACTGACTGTGAAAGCTTTCTTT. It encodes CSVAHRLTVKAFF.

This clonotype has more than one count but fewer than ten. The CDR3 here is CASSTTSGMAGELFF. The CDR3 coding sequence is TGTGCCAGCAGCACGACTAGCGGGATGGCCGGGGAGCTGTTTTTT. This chain links TRBV9 with TRBJ2-2, with 11 bases fitting TRBD2. The CDR3 consists of 15 residues. CDR1 is SGDLS and CDR2 is YYNGEE in the germline V gene. The V gene end was trimmed by 4 bases and the J gene end by 6 bases; junction bases not matched to a gene: 5.

This clonotype was seen ten or more times. This chain links TRBV7-9 with TRBJ2-5; D gene ambiguous. The CDR3 extends over 15 amino acids. Trimming took 5 bases from V and 5 from J, leaving 18 bases between them. Germline V gives CDR1 SEHNR, CDR2 FQNEAQ (reference sequence). The CDR3 DNA follows: TGTGCCAGCAGCCCGCACTCGGCCCTATCGGAGACCCAGTACTTC. This encodes CASSPHSALSETQYF.

This clonotype was observed at least ten times. This CDR3 reads CASSLSVGSYEQYF. DNA for the CDR3: TGCGCCAGCAGCCTCTCCGTAGGGTCCTACGAGCAGTACTTC. The chain combines TRBV5-1 with TRBJ2-7; D gene ambiguous. The CDR3 consists of 14 residues. Trimming pared 4 bases from V and 1 base from J, leaving 12 bases between. Germline V gene lookup returns CDR1 SGHRS and CDR2 YFSETQ.

This clonotype was observed a handful of times. V usage is TRBV19 and J usage is TRBJ1-1, with D maybe TRBD1 (6 bases). Trimming shortened V by 7 bases and J by 4 bases, and 16 bases separated the two germline ends. The CDR3 consists of 14 residues. Per germline, CDR1 LNHDA and CDR2 SQIVND (reference sequence). This CDR3 is CASTTTGKGTEAFF. In DNA, the CDR3 is TGTGCCAGTACCACAACAGGGAAGGGCACTGAAGCTTTCTTT.